The 11 T cell receptor beta chains in this list originate from one sample, sequenced in a study of blood T cell repertoires in COVID-19. Data came from immunoSEQ multiplex PCR; TCRdb stores just in-frame clones and leaves some out. The repertoire holds approximately 300,000 clones, with 75% to 90% as singletons. The sequencing input was peripheral blood. The receptors originated from a woman aged 50 to 60 with COVID-19, enrolled during active disease.

V gene TRBV30 combines with J gene TRBJ1-1; D perhaps matches TRBD1 (6 bases). The germline V gene has CDR1 GTSNPN and CDR2 SVGIG (reference sequence). The germline V and J ends were trimmed by 1 base and 1 base, with 19 bases remaining between them. This CDR3 spans 17 amino acids. The CDR3 loop reads CAWSALGQGTKNTEAFF. In DNA form, the CDR3 reads TGTGCCTGGAGTGCCCTGGGGCAGGGGACAAAGAACACTGAAGCTTTCTTT.

This clone was found a few times. The rearrangement joins TRBV15 to TRBJ2-4, with 7 nucleotides matching TRBD1. CDR3 length: 13 residues. Germline assignment: CDR1 LNHNV and CDR2 YYDKDF (reference sequence). Unmatched junction bases numbered 3, after V lost 8 bases and J lost 2 bases. The CDR3 loop is CATQGQSKNIQYF. The DNA of the CDR3 is TGTGCCACCCAGGGACAGTCCAAAAACATTCAGTACTTC. The variable domain in full, completed from reference TRBV15 and TRBJ2-4, reads DAMVIQNPRYQVTQFGKPVTLSCSQTLNHNVMYWYQQKSSQAPKLLFHYYDKDFNNEADTPDNFQSRRPNTSFCFLDIRSPGLGDTAMYLCATQGQSKNIQYFGAGTRLSVL.

CDR3 sequence (DNA): TGTGCCCGGGGACAGGGACATACCTCTGAGCAGTTCTTC. It is translated as CARGQGHTSEQFF. The rearrangement links TRBV30 to TRBJ2-1; 9 bases fit TRBD1. Germline V gene data show CDR1 as GTSNPN and CDR2 as SVGIG (reference sequence). The CDR3 spans 13 residues. J gave up 9 bases and V 8 bases, and 11 bases lay outside the gene matches.

The chain has TRBV10-2 and TRBJ1-5; 9 bases are shared with TRBD1. The CDR3 loop spans 13 amino acids. Losses at the gene ends were 9 bases for V and 5 bases for J; bases not matched to a gene: 5. CDR1 and CDR2 from the germline V gene are WSHSY and SAAADI. As DNA, the CDR3 is TGCGCCAGTACCCGACAGGGGGATCAGCCCCAGCATTTT. It specifies CASTRQGDQPQHF.

This chain joins TRBV18 and TRBJ2-3, with 7 bases that match TRBD2. CDR1 KGHSH and CDR2 LQKENI come from the germline V gene. CDR3 size: 16 residues. J lost 2 bases, V lost 3 bases, and 8 bases had no gene match. CDR3 residues: CASSPLSGVITDTQYF. DNA for the CDR3: TGTGCCAGCTCACCCCTGAGCGGGGTTATCACAGATACGCAGTATTTT.

The chain is built from TRBV6-5 and TRBJ1-5, with D unresolved. This CDR3 is 14 amino acids long. The germline V gene has CDR1 MNHEY and CDR2 SVGAGI. V lost 0 bases to trimming and J lost 6 bases, with 9 bases between them. For the CDR3, the DNA is TGTGCCAGCAGTTACTCGAAGAACGGTCAGCCCCAGCATTTT. Translated, it gives CASSYSKNGQPQHF.

The V gene is TRBV6-5, the J gene TRBJ1-2; D may be TRBD1 (5 bases). This CDR3 spans 13 amino acids. V lost 6 bases to trimming and J lost 7 bases, with 15 bases between them. CDR1 is MNHEY, CDR2 SVGAGI, per germline. CDR3 DNA sequence: TGTGCCAGCAGCATATCGACAGTGGGTGGCTACACCTTC. Translated, it gives CASSISTVGGYTF.

V usage is TRBV19 and J usage is TRBJ2-7; D is unresolved. The V and J ends lost 10 bases and 2 bases respectively, with 15 bases between them. The CDR3 length is 13 residues. The germline gives CDR1 LNHDA, CDR2 SQIVND (reference sequence). CDR3 protein: CATSFQGAYEQYF. DNA of the CDR3: TGTGCCACCTCCTTTCAAGGAGCCTACGAGCAGTACTTC.

This chain links TRBV29-1 with TRBJ2-2; D unresolved. Germline assignment: CDR1 SQVTM and CDR2 ANQGSEA. CDR3 size: 13 residues. V was trimmed by 4 bases and J by 6 bases, leaving 12 bases between them. Here the CDR3 reads CSVVSVRAGELFF. Here the CDR3 DNA reads TGCAGCGTTGTGTCCGTTCGGGCCGGGGAGCTGTTTTTT.

This clone is a singleton in its sample. The rearrangement joins TRBV24-1 to TRBJ1-3; tentative D call: TRBD1 (6 bases). This CDR3 is 17 amino acids long. Looked up from germline, CDR1 is KGHDR and CDR2 is SFDVKD. Trimming stripped 6 bases from V and 0 bases from J, with 17 bases between. Written as DNA, the CDR3 is TGTGCCACCAGTAGCCGGGGACACGCAAACTCTGGAAACACCATATATTTT. Amino acid sequence: CATSSRGHANSGNTIYF.

This chain links TRBV5-8 with TRBJ2-4; no definite D call. The CDR3 is made up of 15 amino acids. Germline V gene data show CDR1 as SGHTS and CDR2 as YDEGEE. Trimming removed 5 bases at V and 0 bases at J, with 12 bases between. The CDR3 DNA follows: TGTGCCAGCAGATATACTCACCTAGCCAAAAACATTCAGTACTTC. Its protein is CASRYTHLAKNIQYF.